The 15 T cell receptor beta chains below come from one sample, sequenced in a study of CD8 T cells in Susac syndrome. Reverse transcription used about 0.45 to 1 ug RNA and random hexamers. Using its own MiXCR run on the immunoSEQ multiplex PCR reads, TCRdb lists one record per CDR3 protein. The table shows about 200,000 distinct CDR3 sequences, with 85% to 95% occurring only once. Sample: CD4+ T cells from PBMCs. These TCRs come from a human donor in good health.

The rearrangement joins TRBV28 to TRBJ1-2; TRBD1 might be the D (5 bases). V was cut by 5 bases and J by 0 bases, with 10 bases left in between. The CDR3 spans 14 residues. Germline CDR1 and CDR2: MDHEN and SYDVKM. The CDR3 loop reads CASSQGVANYGYTF. The CDR3 bases are TGTGCCAGCAGTCAGGGAGTAGCTAACTATGGCTACACCTTC.

The chain combines TRBV12-3 or TRBV12-4 with TRBJ2-1; 9 bases fit TRBD1. Trimming removed 4 bases from V and 6 bases from J; junction bases left unmatched: 7. The CDR3 is 15 amino acids. The CDR3 spells CASSSTGGVSNEQFF. CDR3 DNA: TGTGCCAGCAGTTCCACAGGGGGCGTATCCAATGAGCAGTTCTTC.

V gene TRBV4-2 combines with J gene TRBJ2-1; TRBD1 might be the D (6 bases). This CDR3 contains 16 residues. Germline lookup yields CDR1 LGHNA and CDR2 YNFKEQ. Trimming left V 0 bases short and J 4 bases short, with 13 bases between. The CDR3 reads CASSQDAQGLYNEQFF. The CDR3, as DNA: TGTGCCAGCAGCCAAGACGCGCAGGGGTTATACAATGAGCAGTTCTTC.

The chain combines TRBV5-1 with TRBJ2-2, with TRBD1 as a possible D gene (5 bases). The CDR3 sequence is 15 residues long. Germline CDR1 reads SGHRS; CDR2 reads YFSETQ. Between the trimmed V and J ends, which lost 4 bases and 8 bases, there was a span of 18 bases. CDR3 loop: CASSRVDSEAGELFF. CDR3 sequence (DNA): TGCGCCAGCAGCCGGGTAGACAGTGAAGCAGGGGAGCTGTTTTTT.

V usage is TRBV29-1 and J usage is TRBJ2-3; the D gene is possibly TRBD1 (6 bases). The CDR3 is made up of 12 amino acids. The V gene's germline CDR1 is SQVTM and CDR2 ANQGSEA. The V end was cut by 8 bases, the J end by 2 bases, with 11 bases between. The CDR3 DNA follows: TGCAGCAGCGGACAGCTCACAGATACGCAGTATTTT. It yields the protein CSSGQLTDTQYF.

V is TRBV4-3 and J is TRBJ1-3; the D is unclear. The CDR3 has 13 amino acids. The V end was cut by 6 bases, the J end by 0 bases, with 6 bases between. Germline CDR1 is LGHNA and CDR2 is YSLEER. CDR3 in amino acids: CASSQTSGNTIYF. The CDR3 nucleotides are TGCGCCAGCAGTCAGACCTCTGGAAACACCATATATTTT.

The CDR3 here is CASSSGQDDIQYF. The CDR3, as DNA: TGTGCCAGCAGCTCTGGACAGGACGACATTCAGTACTTC. The chain couples TRBV7-2 to TRBJ2-4, with 7 bases identical to TRBD1. The junction had 5 bases not matched to a gene; V was cut back by 4 bases and J by 8 bases. The CDR3 sequence is 13 residues long. Germline V gives CDR1 SGHTA, CDR2 FQGNSA.

This rearrangement joins TRBV29-1 to TRBJ1-5; D remains unclear. The CDR3 has 13 residues. V was clipped by 6 bases and J by 4 bases, with 13 bases between them. Per the germline V gene, CDR1 is SQVTM and CDR2 is ANQGSEA. CDR3 bases: TGCAGCGTCTCGCCCGGCCGGAATCAGCCCCAGCATTTT. Translating it yields CSVSPGRNQPQHF.

The genes are TRBV29-1 and TRBJ2-7; 7 nucleotides align to TRBD1. With V trimmed by 7 bases and J by 3 bases, 6 bases remained unmatched. The CDR3 runs 12 residues. Germline CDR1 SQVTM, CDR2 ANQGSEA. The CDR3 DNA sequence: TGCAGCGCAGAGACAGGGAGCTACGAGCAGTACGTC. It encodes CSAETGSYEQYV.

The chain couples TRBV12-3 or TRBV12-4 to TRBJ2-3; D may be TRBD2 (5 bases). Trimming took 5 bases from V and 8 from J, leaving 8 bases between them. CDR3 length: 11 amino acids. The CDR3, as DNA: TGTGCCAGCAGTACTAGTGGTACGCAGTATTTT. Amino acids: CASSTSGTQYF.

The chain uses TRBV12-3 or TRBV12-4 and TRBJ1-4; tentatively, D is TRBD1 (6 bases). V gave up 2 bases and J gave up 12 bases, with 19 bases separating them. The length of the CDR3 is 15 residues. CDR3: CASSLRAMRGRELFF. The CDR3 nucleotides read TGTGCCAGCAGTTTACGGGCGATGCGGGGGCGAGAACTGTTTTTT.

The chain links TRBV3-1 to TRBJ2-1; 9 bases match TRBD2. Per the germline V gene, CDR1 is LGHDT and CDR2 is YNNKEL (reference sequence). The CDR3 runs to 14 residues. V lost 5 bases to trimming and J lost 8 bases; unmatched junction nucleotides: 7. The CDR3, as DNA: TGTGCCAGCAGCGCTTATAGCGGGAGTCATGAGCAGTTCTTC. Translated: CASSAYSGSHEQFF.

The V and J genes are TRBV3-1 and TRBJ2-7; 9 bases match TRBD2. There are 16 residues in the CDR3. Per the germline V gene, CDR1 is LGHDT and CDR2 is YNNKEL (reference sequence). The V gene end was trimmed by 1 base and the J gene end by 3 bases; junction bases not matched to a gene: 7. The CDR3 reads CASSQGGLAGSYEQYV. CDR3 nucleotides: TGTGCCAGCAGCCAAGGTGGGCTAGCGGGGAGCTACGAGCAGTACGTC.

The chain carries TRBV15 and TRBJ2-7; D ambiguous. There are 15 residues in the CDR3. Germline loops: CDR1 LNHNV, CDR2 YYDKDF (reference sequence). V dropped 0 bases and J dropped 1 base, with 10 bases sitting between them. The CDR3 loop is CATSRDPQQSYEQYF. CDR3 DNA: TGTGCCACCAGCAGAGATCCCCAGCAGTCCTACGAGCAGTACTTC.

The chain combines TRBV20-1 with TRBJ2-5, with a weak D call TRBD2 (5 bases). Germline CDR1 is DFQATT and CDR2 is SNEGSKA (reference sequence). The V and J ends lost 1 base and 5 bases respectively, with 11 bases between them. The CDR3 length is 13 residues. This CDR3 is CSARAGSGETQYF. CDR3 bases: TGCAGTGCTAGAGCGGGGTCCGGGGAGACCCAGTACTTC.